This passage covers 27 T cell receptor beta chains from one sample sequenced in a study of T cells in localized non-small cell lung cancer. Measured with immunoSEQ multiplex PCR; TCRdb has only the in-frame clones, and not every one. The table records tens of thousands of clones, 80% to 90% of them present only once. The sequences come from peripheral blood, collected before any cancer treatment. The receptors derive from a man aged 40 to 70 with stage I squamous cell lung carcinoma.

V usage is TRBV9 and J usage is TRBJ1-6; 11 nucleotides line up with TRBD1. The CDR3 covers 15 residues. The germline CDR1 and CDR2 sequences are SGDLS and YYNGEE. V shed 3 bases and J 10 bases; nucleotides not matched to a gene: 6. The CDR3 DNA is TGTGCCAGCAGCGCGGGGGGACAGGGGGTATCACCCCTCCACTTT. Its translation: CASSAGGQGVSPLHF.

This clone has more than one count but fewer than ten. The genes are TRBV11-2 and TRBJ2-5, with D uncertain. Trimming cost V 0 bases and J 2 bases, with 7 bases left between them. Germline values: CDR1 SGHAT, CDR2 FQNNGV. This CDR3 comprises 14 residues. The CDR3 DNA is TGTGCCAGCAGCTTAGAGGCAGGTCAAGAGACCCAGTACTTC. This encodes CASSLEAGQETQYF. The full variable domain, in which reference TRBV11-2 and TRBJ2-5 provide the parts outside the CDR3, is EAGVAQSPRYKIIEKRQSVAFWCNPISGHATLYWYQQILGQGPKLLIQFQNNGVVDDSQLPKDRFSAERLKGVDSTLKIQPAKLEDSAVYLCASSLEAGQETQYFGPGTRLLVL.

This clone was seen a few times. This chain joins TRBV7-2 and TRBJ1-1; D remains ambiguous. The V and J ends lost 3 bases and 1 base respectively, with 3 bases between them. Per germline, CDR1 SGHTA and CDR2 FQGNSA. There are 12 residues in the CDR3. CDR3 sequence (DNA): TGTGCCAGCAGCTTTGCGAACACTGAAGCTTTCTTT. It translates to CASSFANTEAFF.

The chain combines TRBV5-1 with TRBJ2-7; 10 bases are a match to TRBD1. CDR3 length equals 16 residues. V dropped 3 bases and J dropped 4; count of bases not matched to a gene: 10. CDR1 and CDR2 (germline): SGHRS, YFSETQ. The CDR3 DNA reads TGCGCCAGCAGCTCGGCCGGGACAGGGGCTCCATACGAGCAGTACTTC. It specifies CASSSAGTGAPYEQYF.

The chain joins TRBV7-7 to TRBJ1-3, with 9 bases aligning to TRBD1. V was pared by 5 bases and J by 3 bases, with 5 bases of the junction left unmatched. Germline V gene sequence: CDR1 SSHAT, CDR2 FNYEAQ (reference sequence). This CDR3 spans 15 amino acids. The CDR3 protein is CASSSGTGSGNTIYF. As DNA, the CDR3 is TGTGCCAGCAGCAGTGGGACAGGGAGTGGAAACACCATATATTTT.

The gene calls are TRBV5-4 and TRBJ2-1; TRBD1 agrees at 11 bases. Germline V gives CDR1 SGHNT, CDR2 YYREEE (reference sequence). The J segment lost 7 bases and the V segment lost 6 bases, leaving 6 bases of the junction unmatched. The CDR3 has 14 amino acids. The CDR3, as DNA: TGTGCCAGCACCGGGACAGGGGGAAGAAATGAGCAGTTCTTC. As protein: CASTGTGGRNEQFF. Full variable domain (remainder filled in from reference TRBV5-4 and TRBJ2-1): ETGVTQSPTHLIKTRGQQVTLRCSSQSGHNTVSWYQQALGQGPQFIFQYYREEENGRGNFPPRFSGLQFPNYSSELNVNALELDDSALYLCASTGTGGRNEQFFGPGTRLTVL.

The chain couples TRBV28 to TRBJ2-7; D is possibly TRBD2 (6 bases). The CDR3 extends over 15 amino acids. Trimming pared 3 bases from V and 3 bases from J, leaving 15 bases between. The germline V gene has CDR1 MDHEN and CDR2 SYDVKM. The CDR3 DNA reads as TGTGCCAGCAGTTTCTTAACCCCGCGGGGCTACGAGCAGTACTTC. Translation: CASSFLTPRGYEQYF.

The chain employs TRBV7-2 and TRBJ1-3; D gene unclear. V shed 2 bases and J shed 4 bases, with 12 bases lying between them. Germline-derived CDR1 and CDR2 are SGHTA and FQGNSA. This CDR3 spans 15 amino acids. CDR3 sequence (DNA): TGTGCCAGCAGCTTACGGAGGGCGGGGGGAAACACCATATATTTT. It codes for CASSLRRAGGNTIYF.

The J gene is TRBJ1-2, the V gene TRBV5-1, with D unresolved. The ends were cut back, 0 bases at V and 5 bases at J, with 11 bases in the middle. Germline V gene data show CDR1 as SGHRS and CDR2 as YFSETQ. This CDR3 spans 14 amino acids. The CDR3 region has the DNA TGCGCCAGCAGCTTGGAAACAGACCTTTATGGCTACACCTTC. As protein: CASSLETDLYGYTF.

The rearrangement links TRBV15 to TRBJ1-4; the D is unclear. Trimming pared 1 base from V and 7 bases from J, leaving 16 bases between. CDR3 length: 16 amino acids. Germline V gene data show CDR1 as LNHNV and CDR2 as YYDKDF (reference sequence). The CDR3, as DNA: TGTGCCACCAGCAGAGCGGGGATCATTAAAGGTGAAAAACTGTTTTTT. Protein: CATSRAGIIKGEKLFF. The variable domain in full, with the rest retrieved from reference TRBV15 and TRBJ1-4, is DAMVIQNPRYQVTQFGKPVTLSCSQTLNHNVMYWYQQKSSQAPKLLFHYYDKDFNNEADTPDNFQSRRPNTSFCFLDIRSPGLGDTAMYLCATSRAGIIKGEKLFFGSGTQLSVL.

This clone is medium-sized (0.01 to 0.1%) within its sample. The V and J genes are TRBV4-2 and TRBJ1-5; D gene uncertain. The CDR3 is made up of 17 amino acids. V was shortened by 0 bases and J by 0 bases, with 12 bases between the two germline ends. Germline V gene sequence: CDR1 LGHNA, CDR2 YNFKEQ. This CDR3 is CASSQDLGTHSNQPQHF. The DNA for the CDR3 is TGTGCCAGCAGCCAAGATTTGGGAACCCATAGCAATCAGCCCCAGCATTTT.

The genes are TRBV5-4 and TRBJ1-1, with D uncertain. In germline, CDR1 is SGHNT, CDR2 YYREEE (reference sequence). Trimming shortened V by 2 bases and J by 3 bases, and 11 bases separated the two germline ends. The CDR3 length is 14 residues. The CDR3 protein is CASSFSGGDTEAFF. CDR3 DNA sequence: TGTGCCAGCAGCTTCTCGGGTGGCGACACTGAAGCTTTCTTT.

This chain uses TRBV7-2 with TRBJ1-6; D gene unclear. The V and J ends lost 2 bases and 6 bases respectively, with 14 bases between them. Germline CDR1 reads SGHTA; CDR2 reads FQGNSA. This CDR3 has 16 residues. CDR3 in DNA: TGTGCCAGCAGCTTACAATACAGCCAGTCTAATTCACCCCTCCACTTT. Translation: CASSLQYSQSNSPLHF.

The chain recombines TRBV2 with TRBJ1-4; D is unresolved. Germline loops: CDR1 SNHLY, CDR2 FYNNEI. This CDR3 has 15 residues. V was cut by 4 bases and J by 10 bases, with 19 bases left in between. CDR3 sequence (DNA): TGTGCCAGCAGTGTAGGTGGCCTTGGCATAGGAAAACTGTTTTTT. Protein: CASSVGGLGIGKLFF.

This chain uses TRBV6-1 with TRBJ2-3; 10 nucleotides line up with TRBD2. Unmatched junction bases numbered 3, after V lost 2 bases and J lost 4 bases. Germline-derived CDR1 and CDR2 are MNHNS and SASEGT. The CDR3 runs 15 residues. The CDR3 spells CASSEQSGGADTQYF. Written as DNA, the CDR3 is TGTGCCAGCAGTGAACAAAGCGGGGGGGCAGATACGCAGTATTTT.

The chain has TRBV2 and TRBJ1-4; 7 bases line up with TRBD1. Germline CDR1 and CDR2: SNHLY and FYNNEI. The CDR3 is made up of 13 amino acids. V lost 5 bases to trimming and J lost 8 bases; unmatched junction nucleotides: 5. Here the CDR3 DNA reads TGTGCCAGCAGTTTGACAGGGTACGAAAAACTGTTTTTT. Translated, it gives CASSLTGYEKLFF. The variable domain in full, with the rest retrieved from reference TRBV2 and TRBJ1-4, is EPEVTQTPSHQVTQMGQEVILRCVPISNHLYFYWYRQILGQKVEFLVSFYNNEISEKSEIFDDQFSVERPDGSNFTLKIRSTKLEDSAMYFCASSLTGYEKLFFGSGTQLSVL.

The V gene is TRBV7-2, the J gene TRBJ1-5; D is undetermined. The germline CDR1 and CDR2 sequences are SGHTA and FQGNSA. CDR3 length: 12 amino acids. Trimming pared 8 bases from V and 4 bases from J, leaving 9 bases between. The CDR3 nucleotides are TGTGCCAGCGGACGGTTTAATCAGCCCCAGCATTTT. It encodes CASGRFNQPQHF.

The chain is built from TRBV29-1 and TRBJ2-7; D is unclear. CDR1 is SQVTM, CDR2 ANQGSEA, per germline. The CDR3 is 13 amino acids. Trimming left V 6 bases short and J 0 bases short, with 12 bases between. This CDR3 is CSVTQESSYEQYF. The DNA of the CDR3 is TGCAGCGTAACCCAGGAGAGCTCCTACGAGCAGTACTTC.

The chain carries TRBV2 and TRBJ1-6, with D unclear. The CDR3 has 15 residues. Germline CDR1 SNHLY, CDR2 FYNNEI. Trimming stripped 2 bases from V and 9 bases from J, with 14 bases between. Written as DNA, the CDR3 is TGTGCCAGCAGTGAATCAAGAGGCGGGATTTCACCCCTCCACTTT. Amino acids: CASSESRGGISPLHF.

The chain has TRBV28 and TRBJ1-2; possible D gene TRBD1, 5 bases. V was clipped by 6 bases and J by 8 bases, with 19 bases between them. Germline V gene data show CDR1 as MDHEN and CDR2 as SYDVKM. The CDR3 is 14 amino acids. DNA for the CDR3: TGTGCCAGCAGCTTGGACCGCCGGGACCAGGGCTACACCTTC. Its translation: CASSLDRRDQGYTF.

The genes are TRBV5-4 and TRBJ1-1; D gene uncertain. Trimming removed 0 bases from V and 0 bases from J, with 9 bases in between. The CDR3 totals 15 residues. Germline V gene lookup returns CDR1 SGHNT and CDR2 YYREEE (reference sequence). For the CDR3, the DNA is TGTGCCAGCAGCTTGGAATCAGAGATGAACACTGAAGCTTTCTTT. This gives the protein CASSLESEMNTEAFF. Full variable domain (outside the CDR3, taken from reference TRBV5-4 and TRBJ1-1): ETGVTQSPTHLIKTRGQQVTLRCSSQSGHNTVSWYQQALGQGPQFIFQYYREEENGRGNFPPRFSGLQFPNYSSELNVNALELDDSALYLCASSLESEMNTEAFFGQGTRLTVV.

The chain links TRBV27 to TRBJ1-1; unclear D gene. The CDR3 has 13 residues. CDR1 is MNHEY, CDR2 SMNVEV, per germline (reference sequence). Trimming cost V 2 bases and J 0 bases, with 4 bases left between them. The DNA of the CDR3 is TGTGCCAGCAGTTTAAAAATGAACACTGAAGCTTTCTTT. Its translation is CASSLKMNTEAFF.

The chain employs TRBV7-9 and TRBJ1-2; D remains ambiguous. CDR3 length equals 14 residues. Germline loops: CDR1 SEHNR, CDR2 FQNEAQ (reference sequence). V lost 1 base to trimming and J lost 2 bases, with 8 bases between them. The chain's CDR3 is CASSLDGKNYGYTF. The CDR3 DNA is TGTGCCAGCAGCTTAGATGGGAAGAACTATGGCTACACCTTC.

This chain connects TRBV4-1 to TRBJ1-2; TRBD1 agrees at 9 bases. V lost 6 bases to trimming and J lost 4 bases; unmatched junction nucleotides: 12. This CDR3 spans 16 amino acids. In germline, CDR1 is MGHRA, CDR2 YSYEKL. The CDR3 DNA is TGCGCCAGCAGACAAACCTCCGGGACAGGGTCCTATGGCTACACCTTC. It is translated as CASRQTSGTGSYGYTF.

This chain joins TRBV21-1 and TRBJ2-1; the D call TRBD1 from the table was never checked on the DNA. TRBV21-1 corresponds to a pseudogene. The CDR3 sequence is 21 residues long. CDR3 in amino acids: CASSKKSDRRHRVLQRGEQFF. CDR3 nucleotide sequence: TGTGCCAGCAGCAAAAAGTCGGACAGGCGACATAGAGTACTACAAAGGGGTGAGCAGTTCTTC.

To note about this clone: Other DNA sequences in this specimen translate into the identical CDR3. V and J are TRBV6-5 and TRBJ1-5; D gene uncertain. V was shortened by 0 bases and J by 4 bases, with 4 bases between the two germline ends. Germline CDR1 is MNHEY and CDR2 is SVGAGI. The CDR3 consists of 13 residues. CDR3 bases: TGTGCCAGCAGTTACTCGAGGAATCAGCCCCAGCATTTT. Translated: CASSYSRNQPQHF.

This sequence joins TRBV4-2 and TRBJ2-2, with TRBD2 matching 10 bases. Germline trimming cut 0 bases from V and 6 bases from J; bases unmatched to any gene: 10. Germline CDR1 and CDR2: LGHNA and YNFKEQ. The CDR3 loop spans 18 amino acids. DNA for the CDR3: TGTGCCAGCAGCCAAGACTTCCCCAGCGGGGGGGCCGCCGGGGAGCTGTTTTTT. This encodes CASSQDFPSGGAAGELFF.